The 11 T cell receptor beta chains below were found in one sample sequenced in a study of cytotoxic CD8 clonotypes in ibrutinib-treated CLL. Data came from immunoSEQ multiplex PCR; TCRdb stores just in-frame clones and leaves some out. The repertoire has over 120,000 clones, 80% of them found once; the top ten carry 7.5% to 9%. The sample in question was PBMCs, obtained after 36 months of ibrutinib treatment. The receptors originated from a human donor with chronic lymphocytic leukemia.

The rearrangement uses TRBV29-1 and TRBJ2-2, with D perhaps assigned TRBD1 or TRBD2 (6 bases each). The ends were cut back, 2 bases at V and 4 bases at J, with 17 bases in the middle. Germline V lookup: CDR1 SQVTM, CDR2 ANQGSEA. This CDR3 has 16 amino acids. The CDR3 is CSVEWGAGDSTGELFF. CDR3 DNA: TGCAGCGTTGAATGGGGGGCAGGGGACTCCACCGGGGAGCTGTTTTTT.

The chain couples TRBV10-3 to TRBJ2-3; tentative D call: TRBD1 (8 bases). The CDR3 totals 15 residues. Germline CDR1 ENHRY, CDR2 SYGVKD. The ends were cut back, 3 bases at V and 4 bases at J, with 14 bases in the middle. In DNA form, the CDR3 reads TGTGCCATCAGTGACACAGGGGGGGAGGCAGATACGCAGTATTTT. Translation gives CAISDTGGEADTQYF.

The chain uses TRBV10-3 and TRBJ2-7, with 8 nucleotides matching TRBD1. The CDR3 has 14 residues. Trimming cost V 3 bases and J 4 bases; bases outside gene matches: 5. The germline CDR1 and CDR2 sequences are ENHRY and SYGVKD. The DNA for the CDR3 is TGTGCCATCAGTGATCCCGACAGGGGTTACGAGCAGTACTTC. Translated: CAISDPDRGYEQYF.

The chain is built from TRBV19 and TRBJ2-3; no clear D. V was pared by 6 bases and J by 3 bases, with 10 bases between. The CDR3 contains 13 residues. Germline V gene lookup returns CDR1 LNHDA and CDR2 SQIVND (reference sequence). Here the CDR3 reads CASRASRTDTQYF. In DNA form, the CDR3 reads TGTGCCAGTAGGGCCTCACGGACAGATACGCAGTATTTT.

CDR3 DNA sequence: TGTGCCAGCAGGGGACAGGGATCCTACGAGCAGTACTTC. Translating it yields CASRGQGSYEQYF. V is TRBV2 and J is TRBJ2-7, with 9 nucleotides matching TRBD1. Unmatched junction bases numbered 1, after V lost 6 bases and J lost 1 base. The CDR3 consists of 13 residues. Germline V lookup: CDR1 SNHLY, CDR2 FYNNEI.

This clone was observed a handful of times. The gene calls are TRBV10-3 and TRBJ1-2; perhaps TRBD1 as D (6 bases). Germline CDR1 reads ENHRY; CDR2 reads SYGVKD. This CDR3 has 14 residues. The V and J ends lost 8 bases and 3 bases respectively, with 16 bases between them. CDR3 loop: CAIGRTGKDYGYTF. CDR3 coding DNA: TGTGCCATCGGGCGAACAGGGAAGGACTATGGCTACACCTTC.

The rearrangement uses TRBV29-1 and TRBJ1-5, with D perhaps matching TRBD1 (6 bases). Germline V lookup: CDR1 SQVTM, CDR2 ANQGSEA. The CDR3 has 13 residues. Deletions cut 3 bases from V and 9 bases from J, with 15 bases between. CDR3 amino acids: CSVEPVRGGPQHF. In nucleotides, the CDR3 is TGCAGCGTTGAGCCGGTTCGAGGGGGGCCCCAGCATTTT.

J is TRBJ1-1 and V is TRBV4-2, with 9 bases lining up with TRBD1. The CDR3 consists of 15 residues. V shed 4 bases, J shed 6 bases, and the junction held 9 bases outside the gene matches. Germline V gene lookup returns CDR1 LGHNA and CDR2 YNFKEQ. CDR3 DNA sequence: TGTGCCAGCAGCCCTTCCGGGACAGGGTTTCCTGAAGCTTTCTTT. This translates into CASSPSGTGFPEAFF.

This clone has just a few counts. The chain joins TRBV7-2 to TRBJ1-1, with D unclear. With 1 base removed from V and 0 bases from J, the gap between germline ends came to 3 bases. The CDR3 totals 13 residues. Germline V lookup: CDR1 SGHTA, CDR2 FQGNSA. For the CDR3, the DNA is TGTGCCAGCAGCTTAGGGATGAACACTGAAGCTTTCTTT. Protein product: CASSLGMNTEAFF.

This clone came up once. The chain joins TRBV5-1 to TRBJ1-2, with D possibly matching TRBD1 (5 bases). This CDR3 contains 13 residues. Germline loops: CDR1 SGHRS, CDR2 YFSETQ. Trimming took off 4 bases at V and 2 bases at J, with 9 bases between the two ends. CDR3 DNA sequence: TGCGCCAGCAGCCGGGACGAAAACTATGGCTACACCTTC. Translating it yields CASSRDENYGYTF.

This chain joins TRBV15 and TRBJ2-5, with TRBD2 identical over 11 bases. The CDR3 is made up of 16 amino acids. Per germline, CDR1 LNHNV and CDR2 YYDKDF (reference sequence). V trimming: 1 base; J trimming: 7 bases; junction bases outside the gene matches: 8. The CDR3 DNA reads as TGTGCCACCAGCAGAGTGGTAGCGGGGGGGAGGGGGACCCAGTACTTC. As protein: CATSRVVAGGRGTQYF.